This is a list of T cell receptor beta chains from one sample in a study of blood T cells in healthy people across ages. TCRdb re-called the 5' RACE reads with MiXCR, one entry per CDR3 protein. The sample has 870,000 or so distinct CDR3 sequences; around 26% are singletons. Sequencing input: blood. The receptors here all came from an elderly woman in good health. Both conserved end residues are part of each CDR3. D genes are given only for firm matches. Rows give clone size only sometimes, using once, few, many, or a class for an expanded clone.

>TRBV9|.|TRBJ1-4|few
TGTGCCAGCAGCGGGCCCGGGGAGCCTTGGGAAAAACTGTTTTTT
CASSGPGEPWEKLFF
>TRBV18|.|TRBJ1-1|.
TGTGCCAGCTCACCACCGGGGACGGGCTCGAGGGCTTTCTTT
CASSPPGTGSRAFF
>TRBV4-1|TRBD1|TRBJ1-2|few
TGCGCCAGCAGCTATACAACTAACATCCGGGACAGGGTGGGATGGGGCTACACCTTC
CASSYTTNIRDRVGWGYTF
>TRBV7-2|.|TRBJ1-4|few
TGTGCCAGCAGCCCTCAGGGATCTAATGAAAAACTGTTTTTT
CASSPQGSNEKLFF
>TRBV6-5|.|TRBJ1-1|.
TGTGCCAGCAGTTACTCGACTTTGGCCAGTCGGACTGAAGCTTTCTTT
CASSYSTLASRTEAFF
>TRBV6-6|.|TRBJ2-3|many
TGTGCCAGCAGTTACCCGACTCGCACAGATACGCAGTATTTT
CASSYPTRTDTQYF
>TRBV7-9|.|TRBJ2-7|once
TGTGCCAGCAGCTTAGGCCCGGGGGCTTTGTACTTC
CASSLGPGALYF
>TRBV12-3/TRBV12-4|TRBD2|TRBJ2-7|few
TGTGCCAGCAGCCACGGACTAGCGAGCTCCTACGAGCAGTACTTC
CASSHGLASSYEQYF
>TRBV25-1|.|TRBJ2-5|many
TGTGCCAGCAGTGAAGGTAGTTTAGGCGGGTACCCGTACCAAGAGACCCAGTACTTC
CASSEGSLGGYPYQETQYF
>TRBV14|.|TRBJ2-2|.
TGTGCCAGCAGCCAAGACCTTGGGACCGGGGAGCTGTTTTTT
CASSQDLGTGELFF
>TRBV29-1|.|TRBJ1-5|many
TGCAGCGTTAGTCAAGGGACGGGCAATCAGCCCCAGCATTTT
CSVSQGTGNQPQHF
>TRBV7-2|TRBD1|TRBJ1-1|.
TGTGCCAGCAGCCGCCGGGACAGGGGGACCACTGAAGCTTTCTTT
CASSRRDRGTTEAFF
>TRBV27|TRBD2|TRBJ2-2|.
TGTGCCAGCAGTGTAGCGGGGATGACGAACACCGGGGAGCTGTTTTTT
CASSVAGMTNTGELFF
>TRBV7-2|TRBD2|TRBJ2-5|.
TGTGCCAGCAGCTTAGCGTGCGGGGGAAGTTTAGAGACCCAGTACTTC
CASSLACGGSLETQYF
>TRBV4-3|.|TRBJ2-2|.
TGCGCCAGCAGCCAAGTCGGGTTAACCGGGGAGCTGTTTTTT
CASSQVGLTGELFF
>TRBV27|.|TRBJ2-5|many
TGTGCCAGCAGCCGTAACACAGGGAACCAAGAGACCCAGTACTTC
CASSRNTGNQETQYF
>TRBV7-2|TRBD1|TRBJ1-6|.
TGTGCCAGCACCGAACGTCCACAGGGGAGATCACCCCCCCACTTT
CASTERPQGRSPPHF
>TRBV20-1|TRBD1|TRBJ1-2|many
TGCAGTGCTAGACTGAGTGGACAGGAGGACTATGGCTACACCTTC
CSARLSGQEDYGYTF
>TRBV5-1|.|TRBJ2-4|many
TGCGCCAGCAGCTTGCTAGGGACCAAAAACATTCAGTACTTC
CASSLLGTKNIQYF
>TRBV2|TRBD1|TRBJ1-2|few
TGTGCCAGCAGTGGACAGGGGGGACCTATGGGTGGCTACACCTTC
CASSGQGGPMGGYTF
>TRBV29-1|TRBD2|TRBJ2-1|.
TGCAGCGTTGAAGTCCTAGCGGCCTACAATGAGCAGTTCTTC
CSVEVLAAYNEQFF
>TRBV7-2|TRBD2|TRBJ2-5|many
TGTGCCAGCAGCTTAACCGGGACTAGGGCTGGGCAAGAGACCCAGTACTTC
CASSLTGTRAGQETQYF
>TRBV30|.|TRBJ1-2|few
TGTGCCTGGAGTGTATCCCGGAAGGGGGTAGATGGCTACACCTTC
CAWSVSRKGVDGYTF
>TRBV9|.|TRBJ1-3|.
TGTGCCAGCAGCGCTGGCTTAGGAAACACCATATATTTT
CASSAGLGNTIYF
>TRBV12-3/TRBV12-4|.|TRBJ2-3|few
TGTGCCAGCAGGTTGAGGGGGACAGATACGCAGTATTTT
CASRLRGTDTQYF